The T cell receptor (beta chain) under discussion was sequenced for a study of T cells in Graves' hyperthyroidism and ophthalmopathy. The CDR3 runs to 14 residues. Trimming removed 1 base at V and 0 bases at J, with 4 bases between. Germline lookup yields CDR1 LNHDA and CDR2 SQIVND (reference sequence). TCR beta CDR3 region amplification was performed from RNA transcripts. The HTBI primer set was used in a first-round RT-PCR of the TCR CDR3. TCRdb fed the multiplex PCR reads into MiXCR, producing one record per CDR3 protein. The sample has more than 450,000 distinct CDR3 sequences, roughly 15% seen once; the top ten hold approximately 15%.

This TCR derives from a woman aged 40-49 years with Graves' hyperthyroidism. What was sequenced was blood. This chain connects TRBV19 to TRBJ2-1; unclear D gene. The CDR3: CASSIASSYNEQFF. DNA for the CDR3: TGTGCCAGTAGTATAGCGAGCTCCTACAATGAGCAGTTCTTC. Looking up the rest from reference TRBV19 and TRBJ2-1 gives the full variable domain: DGGITQSPKYLFRKEGQNVTLSCEQNLNHDAMYWYRQDPGQGLRLIYYSQIVNDFQKGDIAEGYSVSREKKESFPLTVTSAQKNPTAFYLCASSIASSYNEQFFGPGTRLTVL.